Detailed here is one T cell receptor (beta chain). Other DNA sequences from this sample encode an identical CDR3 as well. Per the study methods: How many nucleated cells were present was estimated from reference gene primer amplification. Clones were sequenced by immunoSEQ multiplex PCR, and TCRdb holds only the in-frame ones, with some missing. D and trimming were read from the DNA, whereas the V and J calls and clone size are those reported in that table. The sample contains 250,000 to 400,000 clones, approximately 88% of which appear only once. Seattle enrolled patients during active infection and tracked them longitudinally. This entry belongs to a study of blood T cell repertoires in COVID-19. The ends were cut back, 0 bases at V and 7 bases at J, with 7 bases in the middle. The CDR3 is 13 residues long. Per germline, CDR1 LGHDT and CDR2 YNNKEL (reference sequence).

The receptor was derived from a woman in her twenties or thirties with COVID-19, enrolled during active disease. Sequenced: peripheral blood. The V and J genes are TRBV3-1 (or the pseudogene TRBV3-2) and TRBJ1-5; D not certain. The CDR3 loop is CASSQDRSQPQHF. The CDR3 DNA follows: TGTGCCAGCAGCCAAGATCGGAGCCAGCCCCAGCATTTT.